This passage covers 13 T cell receptor beta chains from one sample sequenced in a study of blood T cell repertoires in COVID-19. Assay used: immunoSEQ multiplex PCR; TCRdb lists only in-frame clones, some missing. Among 150,000 to 200,000 clones listed, around 80% were seen once. Sample: PBMCs or T cells enriched from blood (not recorded which). The receptors were sampled from a woman in her fifties or sixties who had recovered from COVID-19.

This chain links TRBV28 with TRBJ1-1, with D perhaps matching TRBD1 (6 bases). The germline V gene has CDR1 MDHEN and CDR2 SYDVKM. V was pared by 4 bases and J by 0 bases, with 15 bases between. The CDR3 is 16 amino acids. The CDR3 sequence is CASSSPAGGLNTEAFF. The CDR3 DNA is TGTGCCAGCAGTTCCCCCGCCGGGGGGCTGAACACTGAAGCTTTCTTT.

This clone was detected only a few times. The V gene is TRBV5-1, the J gene TRBJ1-2; 10 bases are shared with TRBD1. The CDR3 sequence is 15 residues long. In germline, CDR1 is SGHRS, CDR2 YFSETQ. V lost 4 bases and J lost 8; bases outside the gene matches: 11. This chain's CDR3 is CASSEPGQGRSGYTF. CDR3 nucleotides: TGCGCCAGCAGCGAACCGGGACAGGGGAGAAGCGGCTACACCTTC.

The chain joins TRBV6-1 to TRBJ2-3; 12 positions match TRBD2. V shed 3 bases, J shed 2 bases, and the junction held 3 bases outside the gene matches. This CDR3 spans 16 amino acids. Germline CDR1 MNHNS, CDR2 SASEGT. The CDR3 region has the DNA TGTGCCAGCAGTGACGGACTAGCGGGACCCACAGATACGCAGTATTTT. This sequence encodes CASSDGLAGPTDTQYF.

This chain connects TRBV5-1 to TRBJ2-3, with 8 bases identical to TRBD2. Germline V gene data show CDR1 as SGHRS and CDR2 as YFSETQ. This CDR3 spans 15 amino acids. Losses at the gene ends were 4 bases for V and 1 base for J; bases not matched to a gene: 5. The chain's CDR3 is CASSALTSGTDTQYF. The CDR3 DNA sequence: TGCGCCAGCAGCGCCCTGACTAGCGGCACAGATACGCAGTATTTT.

The chain couples TRBV27 to TRBJ1-5; tentatively, D is TRBD1 (6 bases). V shed 1 base and J shed 3 bases, with 10 bases lying between them. Germline lookup yields CDR1 MNHEY and CDR2 SMNVEV (reference sequence). The CDR3 length is 15 residues. CDR3 sequence reads: CASSLLGGHNQPQHF. The CDR3 DNA reads as TGTGCCAGCAGTTTATTGGGGGGGCACAATCAGCCCCAGCATTTT.

This clone appeared once. V usage is TRBV28 and J usage is TRBJ1-4, with a possible D match to TRBD1 (5 bases). This CDR3 spans 13 amino acids. Germline CDR1 and CDR2: MDHEN and SYDVKM. V was cut by 5 bases and J by 7 bases, with 11 bases left in between. The CDR3 region is CASSNRGSEKLFF. DNA for the CDR3: TGTGCCAGCAGTAACCGGGGGAGTGAAAAACTGTTTTTT. Supplemented by reference TRBV28 and TRBJ1-4, the full variable domain reads DVKVTQSSRYLVKRTGEKVFLECVQDMDHENMFWYRQDPGLGLRLIYFSYDVKMKEKGDIPEGYSVSREKKERFSLILESASTNQTSMYLCASSNRGSEKLFFGSGTQLSVL.

The rearrangement uses TRBV9 and TRBJ2-5; 13 bases are a match to TRBD2. The CDR3 totals 17 residues. Germline CDR1 SGDLS, CDR2 YYNGEE. V was clipped by 2 bases and J by 5 bases; unmatched bases: 9. For the CDR3, the DNA is TGTGCCAGCAGCGTTGGACTAGCGGGGGCCGGGGGGGAGACCCAGTACTTC. This codes for CASSVGLAGAGGETQYF.

This clone has just a few counts. The chain combines TRBV2 with TRBJ2-2; 15 positions agree with TRBD2. V was clipped by 8 bases and J by 5 bases; unmatched bases: 3. The CDR3 length is 15 residues. Germline lookup yields CDR1 SNHLY and CDR2 FYNNEI. CDR3: CASGGTSGGTGELFF. For the CDR3, the DNA is TGTGCCAGCGGAGGGACTAGCGGGGGGACCGGGGAGCTGTTTTTT.

The rearrangement links TRBV19 to TRBJ1-2, with D uncertain. The CDR3 runs to 14 residues. Germline V CDR1 and CDR2: LNHDA, SQIVND (reference sequence). V was trimmed by 2 bases and J by 3 bases, leaving 10 bases between them. The CDR3 loop is CASSITVADYGYTF. The CDR3, as DNA: TGTGCCAGTAGTATAACGGTCGCGGACTATGGCTACACCTTC.

The chain couples TRBV9 to TRBJ1-5; 8 nucleotides agree with TRBD1. Per germline, CDR1 SGDLS and CDR2 YYNGEE. V was clipped by 0 bases and J by 7 bases; unmatched bases: 6. This CDR3 region has 15 residues. The DNA of the CDR3 is TGTGCCAGCAGCGTAGGGACAGGGATTGGGCAGCCCCAGCATTTT. It codes for CASSVGTGIGQPQHF. Based on the CDR3 plus reference TRBV9 and TRBJ1-5, the full variable domain is DSGVTQTPKHLITATGQRVTLRCSPRSGDLSVYWYQQSLDQGLQFLIQYYNGEERAKGNILERFSAQQFPDLHSELNLSSLELGDSALYFCASSVGTGIGQPQHFGDGTRLSIL.

The chain uses TRBV28 and TRBJ1-2, with D maybe TRBD1 (6 bases). The CDR3 contains 13 residues. Trimming took 7 bases from V and 2 from J, leaving 11 bases between them. Per germline, CDR1 MDHEN and CDR2 SYDVKM. The CDR3 sequence is CASNGGMNYGYTF. The CDR3 coding sequence is TGTGCCAGCAATGGGGGCATGAACTATGGCTACACCTTC.

The chain is built from TRBV2 and TRBJ1-1; 10 bases fit TRBD1. Germline CDR1 SNHLY, CDR2 FYNNEI. V dropped 7 bases and J dropped 4; count of bases not matched to a gene: 3. This CDR3 has 13 residues. The CDR3 DNA is TGTGCCAGCACCGGGACAGGGGCCACTGAAGCTTTCTTT. Translating gives CASTGTGATEAFF.

The V and J genes are TRBV27 and TRBJ1-1; D possibly corresponds to TRBD1 (5 bases). Germline lookup yields CDR1 MNHEY and CDR2 SMNVEV (reference sequence). The germline V and J ends were trimmed by 5 bases and 1 base, with 14 bases remaining between them. The CDR3 loop spans 15 amino acids. The CDR3, as DNA: TGTGCCAGCAGTATAAACAGGATGAAGAACACTGAAGCTTTCTTT. As protein: CASSINRMKNTEAFF.